A single sample is the source of the 12 T cell receptor beta chains below, sequenced in a study of CD4 T cells in relation to SARS-CoV-2 and coronaviruses. CD4+ T cells from unexposed donors were obtained before the COVID-19 pandemic (2011-2018). After approximately ten days of culture, CD4+ T cells were isolated. TCRdb's copy holds only in-frame clones and misses some; the assay was immunoSEQ multiplex PCR. The table has about 12,000 clones, over 65% seen once. These receptors have no identified antigens. Sequencing used CD4+ T cells from PBMCs, cultured in vitro. The receptors stem from a human donor in good health.

This clone was counted between two and nine times. The V and J genes are TRBV6-5 and TRBJ1-6, with D possibly matching TRBD1 (6 bases). Trimming took 6 bases from V and 10 from J, leaving 16 bases between them. The CDR3 has 14 residues. Looked up from germline, CDR1 is MNHEY and CDR2 is SVGAGI. CDR3 DNA sequence: TGTGCCAGCAGGCAGGACCAGGGGAGCTCACCCCTCCACTTT. This gives the protein CASRQDQGSSPLHF.

The chain recombines TRBV19 with TRBJ2-2; D may be TRBD1 or TRBD2 (5 bases each). This CDR3 spans 16 amino acids. The V end was cut by 5 bases, the J end by 1 base, with 14 bases between. In germline, CDR1 is LNHDA, CDR2 SQIVND (reference sequence). The CDR3 loop is CASSSGTARNTGELFF. In DNA, the CDR3 is TGTGCCAGTAGTTCCGGGACGGCCAGGAACACCGGGGAGCTGTTTTTT.

The chain is built from TRBV5-4 and TRBJ2-3; 7 nucleotides match TRBD1. The CDR3 is made up of 16 amino acids. The V segment lost 3 bases and the J segment 7 bases; nucleotides outside the gene matches: 14. CDR1 and CDR2 from the germline V gene are SGHNT and YYREEE (reference sequence). CDR3 amino acids: CASSSPYRDSTNTQYF. For the CDR3, the DNA is TGTGCCAGCAGCTCCCCGTATAGGGACAGTACCAATACGCAGTATTTT.

V gene TRBV7-3 combines with J gene TRBJ1-1; 8 bases are a match to TRBD1. The CDR3 is 14 amino acids. The ends lost 5 bases at V and 2 bases at J; junction bases unmatched: 4. Germline V lookup: CDR1 SGHTA, CDR2 FQGTGA. CDR3 residues: CASSRTGINTEAFF. CDR3 coding DNA: TGTGCCAGCAGCCGGACAGGGATCAACACTGAAGCTTTCTTT. The whole variable domain, remainder taken from reference TRBV7-3 and TRBJ1-1, is GAGVSQTPSNKVTEKGKYVELRCDPISGHTALYWYRQSLGQGPEFLIYFQGTGAADDSGLPNDRFFAVRPEGSVSTLKIQRTERGDSAVYLCASSRTGINTEAFFGQGTRLTVV.

This chain links TRBV27 with TRBJ2-7, with D uncertain. Per germline, CDR1 MNHEY and CDR2 SMNVEV (reference sequence). V shed 6 bases and J shed 4 bases, with 13 bases lying between them. CDR3 length equals 13 residues. CDR3 protein: CASRDVDGYEQYF. CDR3 DNA sequence: TGTGCCAGCAGAGACGTGGACGGTTACGAGCAGTACTTC.

CDR3 in amino acids: CATVPPGASTEAFF. CDR3 nucleotides: TGTGCCACCGTCCCCCCTGGGGCAAGCACTGAAGCTTTCTTT. The chain joins TRBV24-1 to TRBJ1-1, with D possibly being TRBD1 (5 bases). Germline CDR1 reads KGHDR; CDR2 reads SFDVKD. This CDR3 has 14 residues. V dropped 9 bases and J dropped 4 bases, with 17 bases sitting between them.

This clone was counted between two and nine times. Here the CDR3 reads CATSRQGTYEQYF. The CDR3 nucleotides read TGTGCCACCAGCAGACAGGGGACCTACGAGCAGTACTTC. The V and J genes are TRBV15 and TRBJ2-7; tentatively, D is TRBD1 (6 bases). This CDR3 region has 13 residues. With 2 bases removed from V and 2 bases from J, the gap between germline ends came to 7 bases. Germline CDR1 reads LNHNV; CDR2 reads YYDKDF (reference sequence).

The chain links TRBV5-1 to TRBJ2-1, with unresolved D. The CDR3 is made up of 16 amino acids. Between the trimmed V and J ends, which lost 0 bases and 4 bases, there was a span of 14 bases. In germline, CDR1 is SGHRS, CDR2 YFSETQ. The CDR3 DNA follows: TGCGCCAGCAGCTTGGCCCCCCTTGGGGATTACAATGAGCAGTTCTTC. Amino acid sequence: CASSLAPLGDYNEQFF.

In its sample, this clone was seen a few times. This chain links TRBV2 with TRBJ1-2; 7 bases map to TRBD1. This CDR3 is built from 13 residues. Germline trimming cut 3 bases from V and 6 bases from J; bases unmatched to any gene: 4. Germline CDR1 SNHLY, CDR2 FYNNEI. As DNA, the CDR3 is TGTGCCAGCAGTGATAGACAGGGAAATGGCTACACCTTC. It is translated as CASSDRQGNGYTF.

The chain links TRBV28 to TRBJ2-3, with D possibly TRBD2 on 6 matching bases. V was pared by 3 bases and J by 8 bases, with 9 bases between. CDR1 and CDR2 from the germline V gene are MDHEN and SYDVKM. This CDR3 is 12 amino acids long. The CDR3 nucleotides are TGTGCCAGCAGTTTGTGGAGGGGTACGCAGTATTTT. Its translation: CASSLWRGTQYF. Full variable domain (missing parts from reference TRBV28 and TRBJ2-3): DVKVTQSSRYLVKRTGEKVFLECVQDMDHENMFWYRQDPGLGLRLIYFSYDVKMKEKGDIPEGYSVSREKKERFSLILESASTNQTSMYLCASSLWRGTQYFGPGTRLTVL.

This clone appeared once. The V call is TRBV5-1, the J call TRBJ1-3; D is undetermined. Germline values: CDR1 SGHRS, CDR2 YFSETQ. Trimming left V 1 base short and J 2 bases short, with 13 bases between. The CDR3 loop spans 16 amino acids. The CDR3 bases are TGCGCCAGCAGCTTGTACTGGGTATCGGCTGGAAACACCATATATTTT. This codes for CASSLYWVSAGNTIYF.

V is TRBV12-5 and J is TRBJ1-2, with a tentative D call TRBD1 (5 bases). Between the trimmed V and J ends, which lost 0 bases and 0 bases, there was a span of 14 bases. Germline V lookup: CDR1 LGHNT, CDR2 FRNRAP. This CDR3 comprises 17 residues. CDR3 amino acids: CASGLVSGRLTNYGYTF. CDR3 DNA sequence: TGTGCTAGTGGTTTGGTGTCAGGGAGACTAACTAACTATGGCTACACCTTC.